This T cell receptor (beta chain) derives from a study of cytomegalovirus exposure and HLA in healthy donors. A multiplex PCR was run with 60 Vbeta primers and 13 Jbeta primers. Produced via immunoSEQ multiplex PCR; TCRdb's table is partial and in-frame only. This repertoire shows about 190,000 clones, 79% found once; its top ten account for about 1.6%. Whole-study results and caveats: Common viral pathogens seemed to be connected with several of the most significant clusters, according to a later analysis.

About this clone: The target antigen is unknown.

This CDR3 is built from 14 residues. Germline V gene sequence: CDR1 ENHRY, CDR2 SYGVKD. The trim removed 3 bases at V and 3 bases at J, leaving 4 bases unmatched. This clonotype was sampled from a woman aged 18-29 years in good health and CMV-seronegative. Source material: PBMCs. The chain carries TRBV10-3 and TRBJ2-5, with 7 bases fitting TRBD1. This CDR3 is CAISDSQGKETQYF. Here the CDR3 DNA reads TGTGCCATCAGTGATTCACAGGGGAAAGAGACCCAGTACTTC.